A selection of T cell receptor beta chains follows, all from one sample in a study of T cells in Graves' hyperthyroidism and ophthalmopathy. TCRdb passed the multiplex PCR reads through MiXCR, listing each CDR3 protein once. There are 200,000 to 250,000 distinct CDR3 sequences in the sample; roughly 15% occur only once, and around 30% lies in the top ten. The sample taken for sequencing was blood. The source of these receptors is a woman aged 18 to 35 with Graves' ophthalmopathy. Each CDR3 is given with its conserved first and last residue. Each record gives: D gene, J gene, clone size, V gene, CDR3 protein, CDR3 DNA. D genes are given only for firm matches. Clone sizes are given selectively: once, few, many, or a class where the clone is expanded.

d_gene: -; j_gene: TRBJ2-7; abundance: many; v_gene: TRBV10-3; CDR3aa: CAISVGGSYEQYF; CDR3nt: TGTGCCATCAGTGTAGGGGGATCCTACGAGCAGTACTTC
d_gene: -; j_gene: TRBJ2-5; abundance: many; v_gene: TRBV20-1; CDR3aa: CSASPSALQETQYF; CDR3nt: TGCAGTGCTAGTCCGAGCGCCCTACAAGAGACCCAGTACTTC
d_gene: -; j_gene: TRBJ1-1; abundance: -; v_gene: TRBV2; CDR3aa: CASFDGRKGMNTEASF; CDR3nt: TGTGCCAGCTTCGACGGGAGAAAAGGAATGAACACTGAAGCTTCCTTT
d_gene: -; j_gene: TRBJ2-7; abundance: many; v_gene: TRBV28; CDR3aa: CASSLRYEQYF; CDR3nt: TGTGCCAGCAGTTTACGGTACGAGCAGTACTTC
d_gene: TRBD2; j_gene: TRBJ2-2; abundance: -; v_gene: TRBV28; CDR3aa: CASRLLAGGPIGELFF; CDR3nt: TGTGCCAGCAGGCTGTTAGCGGGAGGGCCTATCGGGGAGCTGTTTTTT
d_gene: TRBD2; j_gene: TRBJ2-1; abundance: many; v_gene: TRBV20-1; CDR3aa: CSASGRKENEQFF; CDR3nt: TGCAGTGCTAGCGGGAGGAAGGAGAATGAGCAGTTCTTC
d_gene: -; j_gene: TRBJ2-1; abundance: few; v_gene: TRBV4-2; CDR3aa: CASSPRPASAKNEQFF; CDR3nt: TGTGCCAGCAGTCCCCGACCGGCTAGCGCAAAGAATGAGCAGTTCTTC
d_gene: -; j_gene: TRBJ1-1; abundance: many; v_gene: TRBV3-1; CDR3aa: CASSQDALRGSHTEAFF; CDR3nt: TGTGCCAGCAGCCAAGATGCTTTGAGGGGAAGCCACACTGAAGCTTTCTTT
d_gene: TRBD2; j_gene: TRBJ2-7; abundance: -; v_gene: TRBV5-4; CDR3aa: CASSLLAASGRWGEQYF; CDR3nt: TGTGCCAGCAGCTTGTTAGCTGCTAGCGGGAGGTGGGGCGAGCAGTACTTC
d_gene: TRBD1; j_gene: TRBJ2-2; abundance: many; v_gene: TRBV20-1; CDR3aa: CSAGGDRVSLGELFF; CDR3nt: TGCAGTGCTGGGGGGGACAGGGTGAGCCTCGGGGAGCTGTTTTTT
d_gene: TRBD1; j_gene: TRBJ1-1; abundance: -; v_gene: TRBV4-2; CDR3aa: CASSTQGEFSEAFF; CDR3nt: TGTGCCAGCAGCACACAGGGGGAATTCTCTGAAGCTTTCTTT
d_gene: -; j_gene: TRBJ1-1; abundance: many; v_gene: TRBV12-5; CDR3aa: CASGLDTRSDTEAFF; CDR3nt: TGTGCTAGTGGTTTGGACACCAGGAGCGACACTGAAGCTTTCTTT
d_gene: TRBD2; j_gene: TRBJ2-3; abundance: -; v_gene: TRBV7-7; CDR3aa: CASSPIWTSGRSTDTQYF; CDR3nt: TGTGCTAGCAGCCCAATTTGGACTAGCGGGAGAAGCACAGATACGCAGTATTTT
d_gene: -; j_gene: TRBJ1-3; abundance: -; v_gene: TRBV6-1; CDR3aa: CASRDTRSGNTIYF; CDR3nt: TGTGCCAGCCGGGACACTCGCTCTGGAAACACCATATATTTT
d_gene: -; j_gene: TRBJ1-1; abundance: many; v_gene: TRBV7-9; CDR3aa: CASSGRLGGHTEAFF; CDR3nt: TGTGCCAGCAGCGGGAGGTTGGGCGGCCACACTGAAGCTTTCTTT
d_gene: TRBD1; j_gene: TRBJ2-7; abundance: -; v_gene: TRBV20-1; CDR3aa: CSARSGQLTYEQYF; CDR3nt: TGCAGTGCCAGATCGGGACAGTTAACCTACGAGCAGTACTTC
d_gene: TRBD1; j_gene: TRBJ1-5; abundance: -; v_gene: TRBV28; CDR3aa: CASSPPGTGDSNQPQHF; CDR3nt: TGTGCCAGCAGTCCCCCCGGGACAGGGGATAGCAATCAGCCCCAGCATTTT
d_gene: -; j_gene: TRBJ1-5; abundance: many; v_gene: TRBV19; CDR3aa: CASSIVGSYNSPQHF; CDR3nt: TGTGCCAGTAGTATCGTGGGATCCTATAACTCGCCCCAGCATTTT
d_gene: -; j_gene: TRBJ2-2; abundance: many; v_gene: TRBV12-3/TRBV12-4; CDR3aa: CASSSVDRPTGELFF; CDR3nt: TGTGCCAGCAGTTCCGTGGACCGTCCCACCGGGGAGCTGTTTTTT
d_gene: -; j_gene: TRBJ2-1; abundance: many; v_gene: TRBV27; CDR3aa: CASSFGRSYNEQFF; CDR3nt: TGTGCCAGCAGTTTTGGACGCTCCTACAATGAGCAGTTCTTC
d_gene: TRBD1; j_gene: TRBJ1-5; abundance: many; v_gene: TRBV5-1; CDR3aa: CASSLLTGGIQHF; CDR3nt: TGCGCCAGCAGCTTGCTAACAGGGGGAATCCAGCATTTT
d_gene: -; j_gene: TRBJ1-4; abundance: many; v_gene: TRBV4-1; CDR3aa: CASALSLAGNEKLFF; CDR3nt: TGCGCCAGCGCTCTGTCGCTCGCGGGAAATGAAAAACTGTTTTTT
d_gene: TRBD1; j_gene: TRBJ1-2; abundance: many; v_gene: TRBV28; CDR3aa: CASSQRDRGYGYTF; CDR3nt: TGTGCCAGCAGCCAAAGGGACAGGGGATATGGCTACACCTTC
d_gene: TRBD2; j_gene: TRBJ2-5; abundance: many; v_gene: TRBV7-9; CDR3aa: CASSLKGLAGGQETQYF; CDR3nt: TGTGCCAGCAGCTTAAAGGGACTAGCGGGAGGGCAAGAGACCCAGTACTTC
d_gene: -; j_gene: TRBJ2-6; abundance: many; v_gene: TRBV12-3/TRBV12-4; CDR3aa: CASSPIRGSGANVLTF; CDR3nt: TGTGCCAGCAGCCCTATTCGGGGGTCTGGGGCCAACGTCCTGACTTTC
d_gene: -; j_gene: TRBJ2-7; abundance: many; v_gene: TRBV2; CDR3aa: CASTTSSYEQYF; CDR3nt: TGTGCCAGCACGACTAGCTCCTACGAGCAGTACTTC
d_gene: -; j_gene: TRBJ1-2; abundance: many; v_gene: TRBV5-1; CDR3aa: CASSYDSGLNYGYTF; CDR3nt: TGCGCCAGCAGCTACGACAGTGGACTTAACTATGGCTACACCTTC
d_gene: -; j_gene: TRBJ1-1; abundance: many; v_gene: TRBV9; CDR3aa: CASSGTGSEAFF; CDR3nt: TGTGCCAGCAGCGGAACCGGTTCTGAAGCTTTCTTT
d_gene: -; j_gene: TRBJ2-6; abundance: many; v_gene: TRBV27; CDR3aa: CASSRALGGSGANVLTF; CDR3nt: TGTGCCAGCAGTCGAGCCCTGGGTGGCTCTGGGGCCAACGTCCTGACTTTC
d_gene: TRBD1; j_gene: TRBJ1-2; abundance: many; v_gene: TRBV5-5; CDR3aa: CASSSSAGTGVYGYTF; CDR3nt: TGTGCCAGCAGCTCATCCGCCGGGACAGGGGTCTATGGCTACACCTTC
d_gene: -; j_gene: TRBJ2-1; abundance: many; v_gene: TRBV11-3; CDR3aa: CASSPHARNEQFF; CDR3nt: TGTGCCAGCAGCCCCCACGCGCGGAATGAGCAGTTCTTC
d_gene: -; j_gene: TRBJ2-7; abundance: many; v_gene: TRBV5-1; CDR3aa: CASRREAYYEQYF; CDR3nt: TGCGCCAGCAGGCGAGAGGCATACTACGAGCAGTACTTC
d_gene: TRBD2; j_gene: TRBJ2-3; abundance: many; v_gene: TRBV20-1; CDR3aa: CSARPLAGGRDTQYF; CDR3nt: TGCAGTGCTAGGCCACTAGCGGGGGGCAGAGATACGCAGTATTTT
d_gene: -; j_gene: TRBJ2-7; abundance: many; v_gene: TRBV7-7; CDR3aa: CASSLGLSDEQYF; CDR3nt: TGTGCTAGCAGCTTAGGTCTCTCTGACGAGCAGTACTTC
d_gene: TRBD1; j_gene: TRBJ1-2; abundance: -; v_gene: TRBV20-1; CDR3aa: CSARDLSGGNGYTF; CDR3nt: TGCAGTGCTAGAGATCTTTCAGGGGGCAATGGCTACACCTTC
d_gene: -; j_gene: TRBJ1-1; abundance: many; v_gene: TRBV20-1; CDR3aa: CSAREPRANTEAFF; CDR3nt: TGCAGTGCTAGAGAGCCCAGGGCGAACACTGAAGCTTTCTTT
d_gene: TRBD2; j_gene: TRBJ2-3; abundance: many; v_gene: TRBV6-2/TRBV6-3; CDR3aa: CASSWASGNPVDTQYF; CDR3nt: TGTGCCAGCAGTTGGGCTAGCGGGAACCCCGTCGATACGCAGTATTTT